These 18 T cell receptor beta chains came from one sample sequenced in a study of control samples from healthy donors and cancer patients. Assay: immunoSEQ multiplex PCR; the TCRdb copy retains only in-frame clones and omits some. Of roughly 120,000 clones listed, 85% to 95% are singletons. The sequenced sample consisted of PBMCs. These receptors originate from a man aged 45-65 years with head and neck cancer.

This chain uses TRBV19 with TRBJ2-6, with no clear D. The V end lost 6 bases, the J end lost 2 bases, and 8 bases lay between the germline ends. The length of the CDR3 is 14 residues. The germline V gene encodes CDR1 LNHDA and CDR2 SQIVND (reference sequence). CDR3 in amino acids: CASRDGPGANVLTF. The CDR3 DNA sequence: TGTGCCAGTAGGGACGGGCCTGGGGCCAACGTCCTGACTTTC.

The V call is TRBV3-1 (or the pseudogene TRBV3-2), the J call TRBJ1-1; 7 bases map to TRBD1. The CDR3 is 14 residues long. In germline, CDR1 is LGHDT, CDR2 YNNKEL (reference sequence). The V gene end was trimmed by 2 bases and the J gene end by 6 bases; junction bases not matched to a gene: 6. DNA of the CDR3: TGTGCCAGCAGCCAATTAAGTACAGGGGCTGAAGCTTTCTTT. Amino acid sequence: CASSQLSTGAEAFF.

The rearrangement joins TRBV5-1 to TRBJ2-1; 9 bases map to TRBD2. CDR3 length equals 14 residues. J lost 6 bases, V lost 4 bases, and 5 bases had no gene match. CDR1 is SGHRS and CDR2 is YFSETQ in the germline V gene. Here the CDR3 DNA reads TGCGCCAGCAGCGGTACTAGCGGGTCCAATGAGCAGTTCTTC. Translated, it gives CASSGTSGSNEQFF.

The chain carries TRBV5-5 and TRBJ2-1; TRBD2 might be the D (5 bases). The CDR3 has 19 amino acids. Deletions cut 2 bases from V and 0 bases from J, with 21 bases between. Germline loops: CDR1 SGHKS, CDR2 YYEKEE (reference sequence). The CDR3 spells CASSFRVGGLSSSYNEQFF. In DNA, the CDR3 is TGTGCCAGCAGCTTTCGCGTCGGAGGTCTTTCGAGCTCCTACAATGAGCAGTTCTTC.

The chain uses TRBV5-4 and TRBJ1-6; the match to TRBD1 covers 10 bases. Germline-derived CDR1 and CDR2 are SGHNT and YYREEE (reference sequence). The CDR3 has 15 amino acids. The V and J ends lost 1 base and 9 bases, in that order; junction bases with no gene match: 4. The CDR3 is CASSLKGTGVSPLHF. Here the CDR3 DNA reads TGTGCCAGCAGCTTGAAGGGGACAGGGGTTTCACCCCTCCACTTT.

V usage is TRBV9 and J usage is TRBJ2-1; D not resolved. V lost 2 bases and J lost 8, with 11 bases in between. The germline V gene encodes CDR1 SGDLS and CDR2 YYNGEE. The CDR3 sequence is 13 residues long. CDR3 nucleotides: TGTGCCAGCAGCGTTAATAACATGGATGAGCAGTTCTTC. Translating gives CASSVNNMDEQFF.

For the CDR3, the DNA is TGTGCCAGTCGGAACAGGAATTCCTATGGCTACACCTTC. It translates to CASRNRNSYGYTF. The V and J genes are TRBV19 and TRBJ1-2; D might be TRBD1 (5 bases). This CDR3 contains 13 residues. Trimming shortened V by 8 bases and J by 4 bases, and 14 bases separated the two germline ends. The germline V gene encodes CDR1 LNHDA and CDR2 SQIVND (reference sequence).

The gene calls are TRBV7-9 and TRBJ2-2; TRBD1 might be the D (5 bases). The CDR3 contains 16 residues. Trimming took off 4 bases at V and 0 bases at J, with 12 bases between the two ends. In germline, CDR1 is SEHNR, CDR2 FQNEAQ (reference sequence). The CDR3 DNA follows: TGTGCCAGCAGCTCTTTGACAGATTCGAACACCGGGGAGCTGTTTTTT. Translated, it gives CASSSLTDSNTGELFF. The variable domain in full, completed from reference TRBV7-9 and TRBJ2-2, reads DTGVSQNPRHKITKRGQNVTFRCDPISEHNRLYWYRQTLGQGPEFLTYFQNEAQLEKSRLLSDRFSAERPKGSFSTLEIQRTEQGDSAMYLCASSSLTDSNTGELFFGEGSRLTVL.

This clone has just a few counts. This chain uses TRBV6-2 or TRBV6-3 with TRBJ1-5; TRBD1 aligns across 8 bases. V lost 5 bases to trimming and J lost 2 bases; unmatched junction nucleotides: 11. This CDR3 spans 17 amino acids. Germline V CDR1 and CDR2: MNHEY, SVGEGT. The DNA for the CDR3 is TGTGCCAGCAGTCCGGACAGGGCCAGATCAGGCAATCAGCCCCAGCATTTT. Its protein is CASSPDRARSGNQPQHF.

The rearrangement links TRBV5-1 to TRBJ2-5; 12 positions agree with TRBD2. Germline V lookup: CDR1 SGHRS, CDR2 YFSETQ. This CDR3 has 16 residues. V was clipped by 4 bases and J by 4 bases; unmatched bases: 8. In DNA, the CDR3 is TGCGCCAGCAGCCCTAGCGGGGGGGCCGGAGGAGAGACCCAGTACTTC. Amino acids: CASSPSGGAGGETQYF.

This clone was seen just once. This chain connects TRBV7-3 to TRBJ1-1; D unresolved. Germline loops: CDR1 SGHTA, CDR2 FQGTGA. This CDR3 is 13 amino acids long. Trimming removed 6 bases from V and 1 base from J, with 9 bases in between. CDR3 amino acids: CASRLQPNTEAFF. The CDR3 DNA is TGTGCCAGCAGATTACAGCCGAACACTGAAGCTTTCTTT.

This chain connects TRBV5-1 to TRBJ2-1; D unresolved. The germline V and J ends were trimmed by 0 bases and 7 bases, with 8 bases remaining between them. Per germline, CDR1 SGHRS and CDR2 YFSETQ. This CDR3 comprises 13 residues. The CDR3 protein is CASSLAGRNEQFF. The CDR3 bases are TGCGCCAGCAGCTTGGCAGGCCGGAATGAGCAGTTCTTC.

The rearrangement uses TRBV6-1 and TRBJ2-6; D remains unclear. The CDR3 is made up of 16 amino acids. The germline gives CDR1 MNHNS, CDR2 SASEGT. Trimming removed 0 bases at V and 0 bases at J, with 6 bases between. In DNA, the CDR3 is TGTGCCAGCAGTGAAGCCCCCGGCTCTGGGGCCAACGTCCTGACTTTC. This sequence encodes CASSEAPGSGANVLTF.

The V and J genes are TRBV15 and TRBJ2-3, with TRBD2 matching over 9 bases. This CDR3 comprises 18 residues. With 5 bases clipped from V and 6 bases from J, the junction kept 18 bases outside the gene matches. CDR1 is LNHNV and CDR2 is YYDKDF in the germline V gene (reference sequence). The CDR3, as DNA: TGTGCCACCAGCCCCAGAGGAGGGGGCGGGGGGGCCCTGGATACGCAGTATTTT. Translating it yields CATSPRGGGGGALDTQYF.

The chain is built from TRBV9 and TRBJ1-3; D remains ambiguous. CDR3 length equals 16 residues. The ends were cut back, 2 bases at V and 0 bases at J, with 12 bases in the middle. CDR1 and CDR2 (germline): SGDLS, YYNGEE. The CDR3 loop is CASSVGSPASGNTIYF. Written as DNA, the CDR3 is TGTGCCAGCAGCGTCGGCAGCCCTGCCTCTGGAAACACCATATATTTT.

The rearrangement joins TRBV11-2 to TRBJ2-3; D is uncertain. The V and J ends lost 2 bases and 0 bases respectively, with 9 bases between them. CDR3 size: 15 residues. From germline, CDR1 is SGHAT and CDR2 FQNNGV. CDR3 loop: CASSLRWASTDTQYF. CDR3 bases: TGTGCCAGCAGCTTACGTTGGGCTAGCACAGATACGCAGTATTTT.

This chain connects TRBV11-3 to TRBJ2-1; TRBD2 might be the D (6 bases). The CDR3 length is 14 residues. Germline assignment: CDR1 SGHNT and CDR2 YENEEA. Trimming took 1 base from V and 8 from J, leaving 12 bases between them. The CDR3 loop reads CASSLGASGYEQFF. The CDR3 bases are TGTGCCAGCAGCTTAGGGGCCAGCGGGTATGAGCAGTTCTTC.

The chain uses TRBV12-3 or TRBV12-4 and TRBJ1-3; D remains ambiguous. V dropped 5 bases and J dropped 4 bases, with 9 bases sitting between them. The CDR3 covers 13 residues. CDR3 sequence reads: CASSPRGGNTIYF. CDR3 DNA: TGTGCCAGCAGTCCTCGTGGAGGAAACACCATATATTTT.